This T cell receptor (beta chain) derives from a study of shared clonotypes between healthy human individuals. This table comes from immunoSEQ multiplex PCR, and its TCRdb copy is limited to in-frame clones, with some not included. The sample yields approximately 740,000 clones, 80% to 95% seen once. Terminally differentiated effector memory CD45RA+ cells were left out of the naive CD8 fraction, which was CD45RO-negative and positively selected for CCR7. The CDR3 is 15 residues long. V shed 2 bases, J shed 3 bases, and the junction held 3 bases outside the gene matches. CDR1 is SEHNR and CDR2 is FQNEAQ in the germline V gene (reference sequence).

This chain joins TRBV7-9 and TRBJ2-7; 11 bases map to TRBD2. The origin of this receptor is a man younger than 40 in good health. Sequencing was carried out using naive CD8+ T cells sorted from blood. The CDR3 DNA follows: TGTGCCAGCAGCTTAAGGACTAGCGGGCACTACGAGCAGTACTTC. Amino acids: CASSLRTSGHYEQYF.